These 11 T cell receptor beta chains share one sample of origin, sequenced in a study of neoadjuvant anti-PD-1 for oral cavity cancer. As to time point: after neoadjuvant nivolumab, at surgical resection. Clones were read by immunoSEQ multiplex PCR, and TCRdb kept only the in-frame ones, dropping some. This sample has tens of thousands of clones, with roughly nine tenths found just once. Sequenced material: PBMCs, taken after nivolumab (anti-PD-1) treatment. Every receptor here comes from a person between 35 and 79 years old with oral cavity squamous cell carcinoma.

The chain employs TRBV19 and TRBJ2-2, with 7 bases fitting TRBD1. The CDR3 has 19 amino acids. V shed 5 bases and J 0 bases; nucleotides not matched to a gene: 15. Looked up from germline, CDR1 is LNHDA and CDR2 is SQIVND (reference sequence). This chain's CDR3 is CASSFLPAVRGSNTGELFF. The CDR3 DNA reads TGTGCCAGTAGTTTCTTACCCGCAGTCAGGGGGTCGAACACCGGGGAGCTGTTTTTT.

This clone was counted once. V gene TRBV28 combines with J gene TRBJ1-5; D remains unclear. Germline V gene sequence: CDR1 MDHEN, CDR2 SYDVKM. This CDR3 comprises 11 residues. This CDR3 reads CGAGSDQPQHF. CDR3 sequence (DNA): TGTGGAGCCGGTTCGGACCAGCCCCAGCATTTT.

V usage is TRBV6-5 and J usage is TRBJ1-5; D might be TRBD1 (5 bases). This CDR3 spans 14 amino acids. The ends were cut back, 5 bases at V and 11 bases at J, with 19 bases in the middle. Germline assignment: CDR1 MNHEY and CDR2 SVGAGI. CDR3: CASSPTGQELTQHF. For the CDR3, the DNA is TGTGCCAGCAGTCCTACCGGACAAGAGTTGACCCAGCATTTT.

The V gene is TRBV2, the J gene TRBJ1-4, with D unclear. Germline CDR1 and CDR2: SNHLY and FYNNEI. V gave up 1 base and J gave up 6 bases, with 9 bases separating them. The CDR3 length is 14 residues. The CDR3 sequence: CASSEGSGHEKLFF. The CDR3 nucleotides are TGTGCCAGCAGTGAAGGGTCTGGGCATGAAAAACTGTTTTTT.

This clone was counted between two and nine times. The V gene is TRBV9, the J gene TRBJ2-3; D gene ambiguous. This CDR3 is 19 amino acids long. The germline V gene encodes CDR1 SGDLS and CDR2 YYNGEE. V dropped 0 bases and J dropped 5 bases, with 25 bases sitting between them. In DNA form, the CDR3 reads TGTGCCAGCAGCGTAGGTCCCCTCTGGCGGACGAGAAGGGAAGATACGCAGTATTTT. Translating it yields CASSVGPLWRTRREDTQYF.

V gene TRBV5-1 combines with J gene TRBJ1-1; TRBD1 matches 8 bases. Germline-derived CDR1 and CDR2 are SGHRS and YFSETQ. The CDR3 contains 14 residues. V was clipped by 4 bases and J by 1 base; unmatched bases: 3. The CDR3 loop is CASSKDRANTEAFF. CDR3 nucleotides: TGCGCCAGCAGCAAGGACAGGGCGAACACTGAAGCTTTCTTT.

A few counts support this clone. This chain links TRBV25-1 with TRBJ2-7; TRBD2 aligns across 8 bases. The CDR3 is 16 residues long. The ends lost 6 bases at V and 2 bases at J; junction bases unmatched: 12. Looked up from germline, CDR1 is MGHDK and CDR2 is SYGVNS. The CDR3 nucleotides are TGTGCCAGCAGCCCGAGTCAGGGAGCGGGGGCCTACGAGCAGTACTTC. Its translation is CASSPSQGAGAYEQYF.

The V gene is TRBV7-9, the J gene TRBJ1-2; a weak D match, TRBD1 (5 bases). CDR3 length: 14 amino acids. The V end was cut by 3 bases, the J end by 5 bases, with 13 bases between. Per the germline V gene, CDR1 is SEHNR and CDR2 is FQNEAQ (reference sequence). CDR3: CASSLAGYTYGYTF. Written as DNA, the CDR3 is TGTGCCAGCAGCTTGGCAGGGTATACTTATGGCTACACCTTC.

The gene calls are TRBV13 and TRBJ2-3; D uncertain. The V end was cut by 5 bases, the J end by 0 bases, with 9 bases between. CDR1 and CDR2 (germline): PRHDT, FYEKMQ (reference sequence). The CDR3 runs 14 residues. The CDR3 spells CASSLRTSTDTQYF. The CDR3 DNA sequence: TGTGCCAGCAGCCTTCGAACTAGCACAGATACGCAGTATTTT.

J is TRBJ1-1 and V is TRBV7-3; D is unresolved. CDR3 size: 15 residues. Germline V gene lookup returns CDR1 SGHTA and CDR2 FQGTGA. V was pared by 1 base and J by 1 base, with 10 bases between. CDR3 protein: CASSLNRNSNTEAFF. CDR3 DNA sequence: TGTGCCAGCAGCTTAAATCGCAATTCGAACACTGAAGCTTTCTTT.

The table lists this clone with a count of one. This chain connects TRBV7-9 to TRBJ2-7; 9 bases map to TRBD2. CDR1 and CDR2 (germline): SEHNR, FQNEAQ (reference sequence). Trimming took 5 bases from V and 7 from J; bases not matched to a gene: 12. The CDR3 is 15 residues long. The CDR3 sequence is CASSPYGSGSNEQYF. CDR3 bases: TGTGCCAGCAGCCCATACGGTAGCGGGAGTAATGAGCAGTACTTC.